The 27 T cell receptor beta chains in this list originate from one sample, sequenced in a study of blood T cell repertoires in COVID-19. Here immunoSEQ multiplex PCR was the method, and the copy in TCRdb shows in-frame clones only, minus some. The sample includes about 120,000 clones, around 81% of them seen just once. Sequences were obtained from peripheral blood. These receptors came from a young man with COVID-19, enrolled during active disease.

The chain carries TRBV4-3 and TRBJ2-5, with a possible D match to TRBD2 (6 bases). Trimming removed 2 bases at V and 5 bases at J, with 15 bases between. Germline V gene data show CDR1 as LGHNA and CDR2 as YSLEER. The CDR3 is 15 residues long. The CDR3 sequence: CASSQSGTSWETQYF. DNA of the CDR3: TGCGCCAGCAGCCAAAGCGGAACTAGCTGGGAGACCCAGTACTTC.

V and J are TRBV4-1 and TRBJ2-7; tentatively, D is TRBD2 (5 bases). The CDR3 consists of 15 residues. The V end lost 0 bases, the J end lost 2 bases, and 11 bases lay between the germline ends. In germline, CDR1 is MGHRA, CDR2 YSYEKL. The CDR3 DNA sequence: TGCGCCAGCAGCCAAGATGAAATCGGGGCCTACGAGCAGTACTTC. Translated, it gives CASSQDEIGAYEQYF.

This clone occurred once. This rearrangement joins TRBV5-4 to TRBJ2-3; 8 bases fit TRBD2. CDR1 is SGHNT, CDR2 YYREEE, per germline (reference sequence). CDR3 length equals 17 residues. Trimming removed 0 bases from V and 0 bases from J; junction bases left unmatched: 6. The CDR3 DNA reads TGTGCCAGCAGCTTGGGGCGGGGGGCGACTAGCACAGATACGCAGTATTTT. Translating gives CASSLGRGATSTDTQYF.

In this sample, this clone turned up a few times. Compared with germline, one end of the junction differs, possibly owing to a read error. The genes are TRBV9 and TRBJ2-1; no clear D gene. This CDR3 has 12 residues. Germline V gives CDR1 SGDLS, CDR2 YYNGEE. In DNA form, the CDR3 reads TGTGCCAGCAGCGATGAAAGGCTTCGGCGGATCTTC. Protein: CASSDERLRRIF.

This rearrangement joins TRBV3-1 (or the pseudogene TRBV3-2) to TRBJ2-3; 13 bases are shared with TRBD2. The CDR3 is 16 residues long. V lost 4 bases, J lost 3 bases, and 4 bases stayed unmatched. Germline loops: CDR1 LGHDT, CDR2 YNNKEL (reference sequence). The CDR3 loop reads CASSPSLAGGTDTQYF. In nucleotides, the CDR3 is TGTGCCAGCAGCCCGTCACTAGCGGGGGGGACAGATACGCAGTATTTT.

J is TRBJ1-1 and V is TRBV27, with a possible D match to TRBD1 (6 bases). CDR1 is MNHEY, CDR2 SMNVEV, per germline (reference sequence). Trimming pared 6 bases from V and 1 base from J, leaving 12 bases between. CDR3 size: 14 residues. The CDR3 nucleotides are TGTGCCAGCAGCTCGGGACAACCGAACACTGAAGCTTTCTTT. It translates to CASSSGQPNTEAFF.

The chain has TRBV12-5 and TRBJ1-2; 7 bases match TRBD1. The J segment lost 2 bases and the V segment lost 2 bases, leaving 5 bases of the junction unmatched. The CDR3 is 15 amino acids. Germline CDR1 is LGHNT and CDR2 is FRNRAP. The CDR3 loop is CASGLTSTGNYGYTF. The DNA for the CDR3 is TGTGCTAGTGGTTTGACCTCGACAGGGAACTATGGCTACACCTTC.

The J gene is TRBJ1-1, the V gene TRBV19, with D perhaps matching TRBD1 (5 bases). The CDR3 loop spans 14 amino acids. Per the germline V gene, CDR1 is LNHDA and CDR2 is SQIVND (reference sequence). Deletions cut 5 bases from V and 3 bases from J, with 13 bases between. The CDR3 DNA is TGTGCCAGTAGTCAGGGTATCCGGTACACTGAAGCTTTCTTT. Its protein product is CASSQGIRYTEAFF.

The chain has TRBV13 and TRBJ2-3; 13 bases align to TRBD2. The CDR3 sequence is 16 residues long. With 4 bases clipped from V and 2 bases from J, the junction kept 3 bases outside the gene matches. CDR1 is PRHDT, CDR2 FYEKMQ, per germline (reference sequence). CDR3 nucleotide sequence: TGTGCCAGCAGCTGGACTAGCGGGGGACCCACAGATACGCAGTATTTT. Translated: CASSWTSGGPTDTQYF.

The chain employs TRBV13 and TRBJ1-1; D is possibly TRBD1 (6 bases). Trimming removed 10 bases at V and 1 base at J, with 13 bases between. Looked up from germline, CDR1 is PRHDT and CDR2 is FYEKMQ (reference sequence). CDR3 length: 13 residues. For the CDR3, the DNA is TGTGCCAACAGGACAGCACGGAACACTGAAGCTTTCTTT. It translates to CANRTARNTEAFF.

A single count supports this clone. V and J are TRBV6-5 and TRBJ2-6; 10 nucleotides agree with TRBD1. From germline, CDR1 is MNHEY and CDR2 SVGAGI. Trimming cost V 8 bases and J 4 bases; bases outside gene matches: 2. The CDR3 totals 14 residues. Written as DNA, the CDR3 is TGTGCCAGCGGGACAGGGGTCGGGGCCAACGTCCTGACTTTC. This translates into CASGTGVGANVLTF.

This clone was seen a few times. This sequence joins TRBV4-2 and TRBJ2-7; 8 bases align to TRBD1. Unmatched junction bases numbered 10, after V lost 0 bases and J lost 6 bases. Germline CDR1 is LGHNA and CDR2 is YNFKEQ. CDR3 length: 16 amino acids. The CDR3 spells CASSQDGSQGAGEQYF. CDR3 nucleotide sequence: TGTGCCAGCAGCCAAGATGGAAGCCAGGGGGCAGGCGAGCAGTACTTC.

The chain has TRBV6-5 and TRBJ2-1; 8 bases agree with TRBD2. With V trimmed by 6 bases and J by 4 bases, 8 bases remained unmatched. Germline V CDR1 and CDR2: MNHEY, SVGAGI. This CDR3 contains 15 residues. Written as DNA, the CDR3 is TGTGCCAGCAGAGCCCGGACTAGCCGATACAATGAGCAGTTCTTC. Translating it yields CASRARTSRYNEQFF.

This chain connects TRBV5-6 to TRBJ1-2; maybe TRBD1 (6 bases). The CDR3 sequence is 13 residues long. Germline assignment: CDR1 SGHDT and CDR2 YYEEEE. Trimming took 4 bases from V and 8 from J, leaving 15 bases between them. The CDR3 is CASSKPNRDGYTF. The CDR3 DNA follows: TGTGCCAGCAGCAAGCCTAACAGGGACGGCTACACCTTC.

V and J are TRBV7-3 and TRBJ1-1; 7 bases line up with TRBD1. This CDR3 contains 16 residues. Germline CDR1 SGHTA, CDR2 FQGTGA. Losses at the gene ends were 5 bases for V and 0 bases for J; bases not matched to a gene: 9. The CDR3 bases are TGTGCCAGCAGCCCTAGGGGGCCTAGCATGAACACTGAAGCTTTCTTT. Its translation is CASSPRGPSMNTEAFF.

The CDR3 here is CASSERDEGYNEQFF. The CDR3 DNA reads TGTGCCAGCAGTGAACGCGATGAGGGCTACAATGAGCAGTTCTTC. V and J are TRBV6-1 and TRBJ2-1, with D perhaps TRBD2 (5 bases). The CDR3 is 15 residues long. Germline V gene data show CDR1 as MNHNS and CDR2 as SASEGT. V dropped 2 bases and J dropped 3 bases, with 11 bases sitting between them.

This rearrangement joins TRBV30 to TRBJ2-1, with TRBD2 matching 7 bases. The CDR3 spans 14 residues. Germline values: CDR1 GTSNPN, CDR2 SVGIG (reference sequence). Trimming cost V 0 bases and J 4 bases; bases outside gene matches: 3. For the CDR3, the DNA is TGTGCCTGGAGTGTCCTGCGGGGGTACAATGAGCAGTTCTTC. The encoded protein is CAWSVLRGYNEQFF. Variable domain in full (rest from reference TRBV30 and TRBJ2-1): SQTIHQWPATLVQPVGSPLSLECTVEGTSNPNLYWYRQAAGRGLQLLFYSVGIGQISSEVPQNLSASRPQDRQFILSSKKLLLSDSGFYLCAWSVLRGYNEQFFGPGTRLTVL.

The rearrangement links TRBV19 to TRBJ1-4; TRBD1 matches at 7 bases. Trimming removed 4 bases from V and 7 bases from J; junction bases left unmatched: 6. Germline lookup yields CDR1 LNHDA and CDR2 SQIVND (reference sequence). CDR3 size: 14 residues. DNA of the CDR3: TGTGCCAGTAGTACCCAGACAGGGAGTGAAAAACTGTTTTTT. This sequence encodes CASSTQTGSEKLFF.

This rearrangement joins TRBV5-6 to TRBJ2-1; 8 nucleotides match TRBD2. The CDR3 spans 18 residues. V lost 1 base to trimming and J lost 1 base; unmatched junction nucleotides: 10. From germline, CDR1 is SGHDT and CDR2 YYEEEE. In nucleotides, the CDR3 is TGTGCCAGCAGCTTGATATTAGCGGGAATTCGTTCCTACAATGAGCAGTTCTTC. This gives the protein CASSLILAGIRSYNEQFF.

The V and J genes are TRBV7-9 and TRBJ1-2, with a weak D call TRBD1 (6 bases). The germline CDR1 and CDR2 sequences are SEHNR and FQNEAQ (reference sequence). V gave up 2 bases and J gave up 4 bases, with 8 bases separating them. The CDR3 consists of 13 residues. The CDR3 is CASSLIGGYGYTF. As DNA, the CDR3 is TGTGCCAGCAGCTTAATAGGGGGCTATGGCTACACCTTC.

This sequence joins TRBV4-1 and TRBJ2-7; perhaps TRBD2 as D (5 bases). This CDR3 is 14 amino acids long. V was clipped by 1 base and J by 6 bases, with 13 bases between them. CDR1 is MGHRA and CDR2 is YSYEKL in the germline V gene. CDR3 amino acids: CASSQAGTRREQYF. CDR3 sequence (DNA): TGCGCCAGCAGCCAAGCGGGAACCCGGCGCGAGCAGTACTTC.

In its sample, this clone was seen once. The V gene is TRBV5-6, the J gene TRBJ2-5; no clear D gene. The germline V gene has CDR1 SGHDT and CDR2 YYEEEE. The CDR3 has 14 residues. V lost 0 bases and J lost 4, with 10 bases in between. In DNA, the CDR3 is TGTGCCAGCAGCTTGGGAGCCCAACTAGAGACCCAGTACTTC. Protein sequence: CASSLGAQLETQYF.

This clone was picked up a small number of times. The CDR3 sequence: CASSLVGQPNTGELFF. The DNA for the CDR3 is TGTGCCAGCAGCTTAGTGGGACAGCCAAACACCGGGGAGCTGTTTTTT. The chain joins TRBV7-3 to TRBJ2-2; TRBD1 matches 7 bases. Losses at the gene ends were 2 bases for V and 2 bases for J; bases not matched to a gene: 5. CDR1 SGHTA and CDR2 FQGTGA come from the germline V gene. This CDR3 has 16 residues.

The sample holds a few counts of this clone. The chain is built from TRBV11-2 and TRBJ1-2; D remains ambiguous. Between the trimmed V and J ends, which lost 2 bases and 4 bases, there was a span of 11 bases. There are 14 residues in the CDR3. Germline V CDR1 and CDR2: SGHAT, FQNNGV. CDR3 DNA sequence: TGTGCCAGCAGCTTAATGGAGCAGACCTATGGCTACACCTTC. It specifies CASSLMEQTYGYTF. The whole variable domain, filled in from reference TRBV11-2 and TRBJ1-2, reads EAGVAQSPRYKIIEKRQSVAFWCNPISGHATLYWYQQILGQGPKLLIQFQNNGVVDDSQLPKDRFSAERLKGVDSTLKIQPAKLEDSAVYLCASSLMEQTYGYTFGSGTRLTVV.

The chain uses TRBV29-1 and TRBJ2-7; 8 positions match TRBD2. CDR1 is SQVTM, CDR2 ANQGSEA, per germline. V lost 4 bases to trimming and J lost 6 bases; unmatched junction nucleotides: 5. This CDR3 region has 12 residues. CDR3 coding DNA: TGCAGCGTTGCGGGAGGGCCTCGCGAGCAGTACTTC. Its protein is CSVAGGPREQYF.

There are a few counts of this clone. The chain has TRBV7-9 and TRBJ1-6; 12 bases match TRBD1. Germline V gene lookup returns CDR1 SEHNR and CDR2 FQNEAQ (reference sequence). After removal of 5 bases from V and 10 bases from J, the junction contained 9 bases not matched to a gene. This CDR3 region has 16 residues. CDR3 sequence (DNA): TGTGCCAGCAGCCCAGGGACAGGGGGCAGGCGGTCACCCCTCCACTTT. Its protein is CASSPGTGGRRSPLHF.

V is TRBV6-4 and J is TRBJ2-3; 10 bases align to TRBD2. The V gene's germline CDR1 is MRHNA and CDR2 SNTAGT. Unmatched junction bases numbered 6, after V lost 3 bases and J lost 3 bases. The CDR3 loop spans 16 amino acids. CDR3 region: CASSESGGAGTDTQYF. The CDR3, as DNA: TGTGCCAGCAGTGAAAGCGGGGGGGCGGGGACAGATACGCAGTATTTT.